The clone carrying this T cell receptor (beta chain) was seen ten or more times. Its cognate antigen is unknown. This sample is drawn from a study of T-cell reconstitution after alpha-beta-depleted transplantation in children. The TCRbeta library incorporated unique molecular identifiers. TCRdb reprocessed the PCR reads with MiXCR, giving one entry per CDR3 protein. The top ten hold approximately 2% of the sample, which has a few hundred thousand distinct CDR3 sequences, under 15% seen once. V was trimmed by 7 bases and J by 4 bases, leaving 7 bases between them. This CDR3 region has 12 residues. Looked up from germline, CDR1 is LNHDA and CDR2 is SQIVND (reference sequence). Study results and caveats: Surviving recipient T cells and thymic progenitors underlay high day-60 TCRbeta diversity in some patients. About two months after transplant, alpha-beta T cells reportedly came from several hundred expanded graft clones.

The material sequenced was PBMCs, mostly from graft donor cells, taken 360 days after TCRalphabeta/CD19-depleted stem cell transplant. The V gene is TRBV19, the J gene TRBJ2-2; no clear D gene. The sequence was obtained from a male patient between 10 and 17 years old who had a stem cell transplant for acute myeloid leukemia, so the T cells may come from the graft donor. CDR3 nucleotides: TGTGCCAGTAACCCCGGCACCGGGGAGCTGTTTTTT. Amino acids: CASNPGTGELFF.